The clone carrying this T cell receptor (beta chain) has only one observation. Its target is not known. There was one heparinised blood draw per donor, averaging about 110 mL. As every portion of the isolated RNA was reverse transcribed, the sequencing read expressed TCRB transcripts. Using immunoSEQ multiplex PCR, the repertoire was profiled, and TCRdb retains in-frame clones only, with some absent. The sample gives fewer than 550,000 clones, approximately 10% of which show up once; over 0.04% is in the top ten. CDR1 is SGHRS, CDR2 YFSETQ, per germline. The CDR3 is made up of 14 amino acids. The V and J ends lost 2 bases and 4 bases respectively, with 10 bases between them. The data were taken from a study of beta chain features in type 1 diabetes. Study-wide results and caveats: A definitive answer on HLA type influencing TCRB rearrangement was not reached here. A greater similarity of naive, central memory and Treg TCRB repertoires was seen among patients than among healthy donors. VDJ junctions from type 1 diabetes patients carried fewer insertions and larger deletions.

This TCR derives from a woman under 30 in good health. V gene TRBV5-1 combines with J gene TRBJ2-1; the D gene could be TRBD1 or TRBD2 (5 bases each). The sequenced sample consisted of naive CD4+ T cells from blood. CDR3 DNA sequence: TGCGCCAGCAGCTTCGGGGACGGGTACAATGAGCAGTTCTTC. It translates to CASSFGDGYNEQFF.